This T cell receptor (beta chain) is drawn from a study of blood T cells in healthy people across ages. The germline V gene has CDR1 SQVTM and CDR2 ANQGSEA. This CDR3 region has 11 residues. Trimming removed 7 bases at V and 2 bases at J, with 6 bases between. This clonotype was seen repeatedly, ten times or more. The antigen is undetermined. Findings of the study overall: Estimated diversity that came from one million T cells was considered an underestimate. Long-lived and aged donors differed, with more naive CD4+ cells and higher diversity in the long-lived.

The use of a sample-barcoded 5' primer and a J-beta primer mix characterized a second PCR of about 7 to 12 cycles. TCRdb re-called the 5' RACE reads through MiXCR, storing one row per CDR3 protein. There are about 730,000 distinct CDR3 sequences in the sample; more than 40% occur only once, and 20% to 25% lies in the top ten. The rearrangement joins TRBV29-1 to TRBJ2-1; D remains ambiguous. This clonotype was sampled from a woman aged 55 to 70 in good health. The source material was blood. CDR3 amino acids: CSGQTYNEQFF. CDR3 in DNA: TGCAGCGGACAAACCTACAATGAGCAGTTCTTC.